This is a list of T cell receptor beta chains from one sample in a study of graft-versus-host responses after intestinal transplantation. Generated by immunoSEQ multiplex PCR, the TCRdb table keeps only in-frame clones and is missing some. This table has tens of thousands of clones, roughly 90% appearing once. The input for sequencing was bone marrow, taken 734 days after intestinal transplantation. These receptors were obtained from a human patient who received an intestinal transplant, so some T cells may come from the graft donor. CDR3s include the opening cysteine and the closing phenylalanine or tryptophan. A D gene is named only where the DNA matches it firmly. A clone size is listed for some rows: how often the clone was seen (once, few, many), or a class if it is expanded.

. | . | TRBJ2-7 | TRBV5-6 | TGTGCCAGCAGCGCCCTGAGCTACGAGCAGTACTTC | CASSALSYEQYF
. | . | TRBJ2-7 | TRBV27 | TGTGCCAGCAGTTTATTCTTTCCCGGTAGCGAGACCTCCTACGAGCAGTACTTC | CASSLFFPGSETSYEQYF
TRBD2 | . | TRBJ2-3 | TRBV27 | TGTGCCAGCAGTCTACTGGGAGGCGGGAGGGCGGGGGATACGCAGTATTTT | CASSLLGGGRAGDTQYF
. | . | TRBJ2-1 | TRBV7-9 | TGTGCCAGCAGCCAAAAGGGGGCGGGAGCGGCCTACAATGAGCAGTTCTTC | CASSQKGAGAAYNEQFF
. | . | TRBJ1-2 | TRBV6-5 | TGTGCCAGCAGTTGGACGATTCAGACCACCTATGGCTACACCTTC | CASSWTIQTTYGYTF
TRBD2 | . | TRBJ2-3 | TRBV27 | TGTGCCAGCAGTTTAATCGGGGGGTGGGGGACTAGCGGCTCCCCTAGCACAGATACGCAGTATTTT | CASSLIGGWGTSGSPSTDTQYF
. | . | TRBJ2-5 | TRBV11-3 | TGTGCCAGCAGCTTAGCGACCAATCGAGAGACCCAGTACTTC | CASSLATNRETQYF
. | . | TRBJ2-6 | TRBV5-1 | TGCGCCAGCAGCCAAACAGGGTCTGGGGCCAACGTCCTGACTTTC | CASSQTGSGANVLTF
. | . | TRBJ2-2 | TRBV7-3 | TGTGCCAGCGGACAGACGAACACCGGGGAGCTGTTTTTT | CASGQTNTGELFF
. | once | TRBJ1-5 | TRBV9 | TGTGCCAGCAGCGTAGATGGAGATAGCAATCAGCCCCAGCATTTT | CASSVDGDSNQPQHF
. | . | TRBJ2-1 | TRBV11-2 | TGTGCCAGCAGCTCACCCTACCGGGACACCAACAATGAGCAGTTCTTC | CASSSPYRDTNNEQFF
. | . | TRBJ2-3 | TRBV18 | TGTGCCAGCTCACCACCGGCCTACCAATATGGGCGGGAGTATTTT | CASSPPAYQYGREYF
TRBD1 | . | TRBJ2-2 | TRBV6-5 | TGTGCCAGCAGTTACAGCGGACAGGGAGGCGGGGAGCTGTTTTTT | CASSYSGQGGGELFF
. | . | TRBJ1-5 | TRBV6-1 | TGTGCCGGAAAACAGGGCTTCCATAGCAATCAGCCCCAGCATTTT | CAGKQGFHSNQPQHF
. | . | TRBJ1-2 | TRBV14 | TGTGCCAGCAGCCAATCCTGGTATAGGGGCTTCCATGGCTACACCTTC | CASSQSWYRGFHGYTF
. | . | TRBJ2-1 | TRBV11-2 | TGTGCCAGCAGCCGGGGGTCCTACAATGAGCAGTTCTTC | CASSRGSYNEQFF
. | . | TRBJ2-2 | TRBV11-2 | TGTGCCAGCAGCTACACGGACTTCCGCCCCACCGGGGAGCTGTTTTTT | CASSYTDFRPTGELFF
. | once | TRBJ2-7 | TRBV29-1 | TGCAGCGTTGAAGAGGACTACTACGAGCAGTACTTC | CSVEEDYYEQYF
TRBD1 | . | TRBJ2-7 | TRBV5-1 | TGCGCCAGCAGCTTCAACAGGGGCCCCTACGAGCAGTACTTC | CASSFNRGPYEQYF
. | . | TRBJ1-2 | TRBV10-2 | TGCGCCAGCAACGCTGGGGCCGCCGGCTACACCTTC | CASNAGAAGYTF
. | . | TRBJ2-7 | TRBV10-3 | TGTGCCATCAGTGAGTCGGGGAGTAAAAGGGGCCCAACGTCCGAGCAGTACTTC | CAISESGSKRGPTSEQYF
. | . | TRBJ2-1 | TRBV7-9 | TGTGCCAGCAGCCTGGGAAATTACAGGTCCTACAATGAGCAGTTCTTC | CASSLGNYRSYNEQFF
TRBD2 | . | TRBJ2-7 | TRBV10-1 | TGCGCCAGCAGCCGTGGGACTAGCGGGTCCTACGAGCAGTACTTC | CASSRGTSGSYEQYF
. | . | TRBJ1-3 | TRBV13 | TGTGCCAGCAGCTTTCTCGACAGGTACCCAGCAAACACCATATATTTT | CASSFLDRYPANTIYF
TRBD1 | . | TRBJ2-3 | TRBV6-1 | TGTGCCAGCAGTGAAGCGCTTGGGACAGGCACAGATACGCAGTATTTT | CASSEALGTGTDTQYF
. | . | TRBJ2-7 | TRBV6-6 | TGTGCCAGCGGGTCTGAGGGATACGAGCAGTACTTC | CASGSEGYEQYF
. | . | TRBJ1-2 | TRBV5-4 | TGTGCCAGCAGCTCAGCAAAACAGGGAAACTATGGCTACACCTTC | CASSSAKQGNYGYTF
. | . | TRBJ1-6 | TRBV6-6 | TGTGCCAGCAGTTACACCGGGCTTTCGAATTCACCCCTCCACTTT | CASSYTGLSNSPLHF
TRBD2 | . | TRBJ2-1 | TRBV9 | TGTGCCAGCAGTCTACTAGCGGGAGTGGAGCAGTTCTTC | CASSLLAGVEQFF
. | . | TRBJ2-7 | TRBV19 | TGTGCCAGTAGTATAGGGGGCAGCACCTACGAGCAGTACTTC | CASSIGGSTYEQYF
. | . | TRBJ1-1 | TRBV10-1 | TGCGCCAGACCTCCCGCGGTTGACACTGAAGCTTTCTTT | CARPPAVDTEAFF
. | few | TRBJ2-1 | TRBV10-1 | TGCGCCAGCAGTGACAGGGACTACAATGAGCAGTTCTTC | CASSDRDYNEQFF
. | . | TRBJ2-7 | TRBV6-6 | TGTGCCAGCAGTGGGTCTGGATACGAGCAGTACTTC | CASSGSGYEQYF
TRBD1 | . | TRBJ1-1 | TRBV7-3 | TGTGCCAGCAGCCGACAGGGGGACACTGAAGCTTTCTTT | CASSRQGDTEAFF
TRBD2 | . | TRBJ2-5 | TRBV7-9 | TGTGCCAGCAGCCTCGGGACTAACCAAGAGACCCAGTACTTC | CASSLGTNQETQYF
TRBD2 | . | TRBJ2-3 | TRBV18 | TGTGCCGGGGGCCTCACGGGAGGGAGCACAGATACGCAGTATTTT | CAGGLTGGSTDTQYF
TRBD1 | . | TRBJ2-7 | TRBV11-3 | TGTGCCAGCAGCCTAGCCGGGACAGCCTACGAGCAGTACTTC | CASSLAGTAYEQYF
. | . | TRBJ2-3 | TRBV7-2 | TGTGCCAGCAGCTTAGAAGGCTATTTATCAGATACGCAGTATTTT | CASSLEGYLSDTQYF
TRBD1 | . | TRBJ1-5 | TRBV27 | TGTGCCAGCAGGACAGACAGGGGAGGTCAGCCCCAGCATTTT | CASRTDRGGQPQHF
. | few | TRBJ2-7 | TRBV7-6 | TGTGCCAGCAGCTTAGACAGCGGCCCGAGCTCCTACGAGCAGTACTTC | CASSLDSGPSSYEQYF
. | . | TRBJ2-7 | TRBV11-2 | TGTGCCAGCAGCTTGGCCTTCTGGTACGAGCAGTACTTC | CASSLAFWYEQYF
. | . | TRBJ1-5 | TRBV2 | TGTGCCAGCAGTGAGAGGCAGGTACAGCCCCAGCATTTT | CASSERQVQPQHF
. | . | TRBJ2-4 | TRBV7-9 | TGTGCCAGCAGCCCCCCACTCGAGGAAAACATTCAGTACTTC | CASSPPLEENIQYF
. | . | TRBJ1-4 | TRBV9 | TGTGCCAGCAGCGTAGCAGGGTCGGATGAAAAACTGTTTTTT | CASSVAGSDEKLFF
. | . | TRBJ1-2 | TRBV18 | TGTGCCAGCTCCGTGACAGTCGAGAGGGGCTACACCTTC | CASSVTVERGYTF
. | . | TRBJ1-1 | TRBV4-1 | TGCGCCAGCAGCCAAGGGGAGGCTCCAGAAGCTTTCTTT | CASSQGEAPEAFF
. | . | TRBJ1-5 | TRBV29-1 | TGCAGCGTTGAAGTAGCAGGGAGCAATCAGCCCCAGCATTTT | CSVEVAGSNQPQHF
. | . | TRBJ1-6 | TRBV9 | TGTGCCAGCAGCGTCCGGGGATCAGGTTCACCCCTCCACTTT | CASSVRGSGSPLHF
TRBD2 | . | TRBJ2-5 | TRBV6-5 | TGTGCCAGCAGGGCGGGGGGGCAAGAGACCCAGTACTTC | CASRAGGQETQYF
. | . | TRBJ2-1 | TRBV7-9 | TGTGCCAGCAGCTTAGCGGGCCCTTACAATGAGCAGTTCTTC | CASSLAGPYNEQFF